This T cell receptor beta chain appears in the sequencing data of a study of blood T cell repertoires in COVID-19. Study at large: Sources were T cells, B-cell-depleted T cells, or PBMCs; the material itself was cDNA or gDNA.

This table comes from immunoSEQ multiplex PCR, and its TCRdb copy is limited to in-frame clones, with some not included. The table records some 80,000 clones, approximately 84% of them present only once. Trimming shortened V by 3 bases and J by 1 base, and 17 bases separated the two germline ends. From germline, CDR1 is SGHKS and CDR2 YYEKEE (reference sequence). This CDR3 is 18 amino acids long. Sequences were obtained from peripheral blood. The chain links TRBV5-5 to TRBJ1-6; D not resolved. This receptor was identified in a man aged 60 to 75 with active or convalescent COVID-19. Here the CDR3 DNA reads TGTGCCAGCAGCTCCATAAGCGCGTTGGGTTCCTATAATTCACCCCTCCACTTT. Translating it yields CASSSISALGSYNSPLHF.